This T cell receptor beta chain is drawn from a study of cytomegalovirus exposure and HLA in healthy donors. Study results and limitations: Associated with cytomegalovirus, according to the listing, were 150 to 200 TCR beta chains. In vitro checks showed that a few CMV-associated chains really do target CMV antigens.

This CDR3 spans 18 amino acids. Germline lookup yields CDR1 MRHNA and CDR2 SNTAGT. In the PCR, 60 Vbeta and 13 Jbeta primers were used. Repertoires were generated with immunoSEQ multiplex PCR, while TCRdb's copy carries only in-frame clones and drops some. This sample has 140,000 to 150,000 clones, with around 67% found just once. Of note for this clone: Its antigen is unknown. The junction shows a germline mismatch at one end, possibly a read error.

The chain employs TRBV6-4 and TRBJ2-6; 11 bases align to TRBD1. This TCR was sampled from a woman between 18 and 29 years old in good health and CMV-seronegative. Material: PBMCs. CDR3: CASERWTGGSSGANGLTF. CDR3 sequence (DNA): TGTGCCAGCGAGCGGTGGACAGGGGGCTCTTCTGGGGCCAACGGCCTGACTTTC.